This entry features one TCR beta chain sequence. The antigen is undetermined. Primed by a sample-barcoded 5' primer and a J-beta primer mix, a second PCR proceeded for 7 to 11 cycles. MiXCR was run by TCRdb on the 5' RACE reads, yielding one entry per CDR3 protein. The table shows under 1,000,000 distinct CDR3 sequences, with 36% occurring only once. This sample stems from a study of blood T cells in healthy people across ages. CDR1 and CDR2 (germline): MNHEY, SMNVEV (reference sequence). This CDR3 spans 17 amino acids. The V segment lost 6 bases and the J segment 1 base; nucleotides outside the gene matches: 14. Study-level points and caveats: Diversity estimated from one million T cells was considered an underestimate.

Source material: blood. The chain employs TRBV27 and TRBJ1-1; 7 nucleotides line up with TRBD1. This TCR was recovered from a man aged 18 to 35 in good health. The CDR3 loop is CASSRVPPGQQNTEAFF. As DNA, the CDR3 is TGTGCCAGCAGCCGGGTTCCACCGGGACAGCAGAACACTGAAGCTTTCTTT.